This TCR beta chain came from a study of T cell responses to AZD1222 COVID-19 vaccine. Germline V CDR1 and CDR2: SGHRS, YFSETQ. Trimming removed 4 bases from V and 0 bases from J, with 10 bases in between. This CDR3 region has 15 residues. TCRdb's table, derived via immunoSEQ multiplex PCR, lists solely in-frame clones and lacks some. Of about 150,000 clones listed, over 90% were seen once; the top ten hold 5% to 6.5%. The V gene is TRBV5-1, the J gene TRBJ1-4; D unresolved. The TCR sequence derives from an adult in good health. The sample here was peripheral blood, taken on day 0 of AZD1222 vaccination. The CDR3 here is CASSPLTTTNEKLFF. The CDR3 coding sequence is TGCGCCAGCAGCCCCCTCACTACAACTAATGAAAAACTGTTTTTT.